The sequence of this TCR beta chain was determined in a study of control samples from healthy donors and cancer patients. Method: immunoSEQ multiplex PCR; TCRdb's copy keeps in-frame clones and lacks some. Altogether 100,000 to 130,000 clones are present, approximately 80% being singletons, with the ten largest covering 6.5%. This clonotype originated in a man aged 18 to 30 in good health. Sequences were obtained from blood.

The CDR3 coding sequence is TGTGCCAGCAGTTCCCTGGACAGGGAGAAGGGCTACACCTTC. Its protein is CASSSLDREKGYTF. The J gene is TRBJ1-2, the V gene TRBV28; 8 nucleotides line up with TRBD1. CDR1 MDHEN and CDR2 SYDVKM come from the germline V gene. There are 14 residues in the CDR3. V shed 4 bases, J shed 8 bases, and the junction held 9 bases outside the gene matches.